This TCR beta chain was sequenced for a study of Ad26.COV2.S vaccination and SARS-CoV-2 variants. Study-wide findings and caveats: Possible underestimation of total T cell responses by the TCR breadth and depth analyses was noted.

Generated by immunoSEQ multiplex PCR, the TCRdb table keeps only in-frame clones and is missing some. The profile shows hundreds of thousands of clones, more than 70% of them singletons. Described treatment: around 19 received Ad26.COV2.S at low or high dose, single or two shots; 5 received placebo; per-sample allocation not given. Day 63 after the first injection of vaccine or placebo was the sampling time. This person who donated was an adult of 18-55 years in Boston. This clone appeared a few times. As yet, its antigen is unknown. This same CDR3 is encoded by further DNA sequences in the sample. This CDR3 region has 11 residues. With 5 bases clipped from V and 2 bases from J, the junction kept 0 bases outside the gene matches. The germline gives CDR1 DFQATT, CDR2 SNEGSKA (reference sequence).

The material sequenced was peripheral blood, taken in a trial of Ad26.COV2.S vaccine versus placebo. This chain joins TRBV20-1 and TRBJ2-7; 7 bases are shared with TRBD2. The receptor's source is a person between 18 and 65 years old who received the Ad26.COV2.S COVID-19 vaccine or a placebo. The CDR3 region is CSAREAYEQYF. In DNA form, the CDR3 reads TGCAGTGCTCGGGAGGCCTACGAGCAGTACTTC.